This paragraph reports one T cell receptor (beta chain). The target antigen is unknown. Treatment meaning: oral pan-JAK inhibitor, 5-10 mg twice daily. The sample comes from a study of CD8+ T cells in alopecia areata. Across the whole study: Treatment comprised oral tofacitinib, 5 to 10 mg twice daily, in treated patients. Study-level points and caveats: Expanded CD8+ clones among the top 100, and scalp clonality, were significantly decreased by tofacitinib. The study found higher clonality in lesional than normal scalp, especially in alopecia totalis/universalis.

CDR1 is LNHNV and CDR2 is YYDKDF in the germline V gene (reference sequence). Trimming took off 0 bases at V and 0 bases at J, with 13 bases between the two ends. This CDR3 spans 17 amino acids. It was cDNA, reverse transcribed from extracted RNA, that served as the sequencing template. TCRdb's copy holds only in-frame clones and misses some; the assay was immunoSEQ multiplex PCR. Altogether some 200,000 clones are present, 40% to 45% being singletons, with the ten largest covering about 2.6%. This chain connects TRBV15 to TRBJ2-3; no firm D call. The source material was CD4+ T cells sorted from blood, sampled at approximately week 37, from a patient treated with tofacitinib. This sequence originates from a human donor with alopecia areata. DNA of the CDR3: TGTGCCACCAGCAGAGAGCGAGCGTTGGATAGCACAGATACGCAGTATTTT. It specifies CATSRERALDSTDTQYF.